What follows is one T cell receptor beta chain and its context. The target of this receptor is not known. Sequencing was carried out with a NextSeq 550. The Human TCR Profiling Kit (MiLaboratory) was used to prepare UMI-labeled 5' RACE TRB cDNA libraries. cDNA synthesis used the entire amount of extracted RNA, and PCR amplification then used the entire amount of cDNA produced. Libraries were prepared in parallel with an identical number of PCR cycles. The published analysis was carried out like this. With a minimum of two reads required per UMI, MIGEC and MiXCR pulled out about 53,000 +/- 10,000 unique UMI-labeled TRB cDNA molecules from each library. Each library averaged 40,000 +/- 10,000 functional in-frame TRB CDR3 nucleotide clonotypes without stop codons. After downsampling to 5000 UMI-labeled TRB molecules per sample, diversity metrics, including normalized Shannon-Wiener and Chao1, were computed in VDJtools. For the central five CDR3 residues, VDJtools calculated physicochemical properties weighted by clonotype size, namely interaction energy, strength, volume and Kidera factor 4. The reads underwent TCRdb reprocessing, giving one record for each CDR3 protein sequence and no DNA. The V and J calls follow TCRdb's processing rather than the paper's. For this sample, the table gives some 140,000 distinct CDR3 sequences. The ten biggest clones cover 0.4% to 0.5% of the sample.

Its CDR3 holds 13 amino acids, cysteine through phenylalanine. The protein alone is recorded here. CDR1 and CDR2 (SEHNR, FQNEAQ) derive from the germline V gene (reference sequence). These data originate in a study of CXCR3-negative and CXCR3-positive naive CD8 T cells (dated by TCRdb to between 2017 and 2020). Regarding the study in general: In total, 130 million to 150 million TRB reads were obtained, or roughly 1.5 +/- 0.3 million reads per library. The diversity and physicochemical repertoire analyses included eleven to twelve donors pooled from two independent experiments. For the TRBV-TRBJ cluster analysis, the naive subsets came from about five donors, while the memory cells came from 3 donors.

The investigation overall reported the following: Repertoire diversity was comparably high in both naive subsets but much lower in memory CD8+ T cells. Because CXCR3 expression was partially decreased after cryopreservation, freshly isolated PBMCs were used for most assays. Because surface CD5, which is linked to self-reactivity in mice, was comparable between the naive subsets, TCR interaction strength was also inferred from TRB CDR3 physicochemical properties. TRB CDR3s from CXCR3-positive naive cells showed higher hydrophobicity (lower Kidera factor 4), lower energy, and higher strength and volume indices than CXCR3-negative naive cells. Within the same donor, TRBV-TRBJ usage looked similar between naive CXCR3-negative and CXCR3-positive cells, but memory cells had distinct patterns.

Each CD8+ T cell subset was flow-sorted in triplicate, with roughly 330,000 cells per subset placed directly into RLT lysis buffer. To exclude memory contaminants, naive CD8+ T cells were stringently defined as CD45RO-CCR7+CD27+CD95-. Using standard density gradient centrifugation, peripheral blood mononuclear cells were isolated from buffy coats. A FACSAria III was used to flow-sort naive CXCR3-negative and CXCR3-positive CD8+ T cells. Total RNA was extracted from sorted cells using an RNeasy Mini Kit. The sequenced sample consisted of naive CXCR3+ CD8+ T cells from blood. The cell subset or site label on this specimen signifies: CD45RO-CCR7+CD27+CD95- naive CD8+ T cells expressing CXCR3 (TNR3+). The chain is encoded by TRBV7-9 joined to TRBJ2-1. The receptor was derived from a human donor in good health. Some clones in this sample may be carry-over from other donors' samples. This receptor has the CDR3 CASSLSGFNEQFF.